One sample yielded the 21 T cell receptor beta chains listed below, sequenced in a study of shared clonotypes between healthy human individuals. This table comes from immunoSEQ multiplex PCR, and its TCRdb copy is limited to in-frame clones, with some not included. The sample lists roughly 2.5 million clones, 90% to 95% occurring once. Sequenced sample: naive CD4+ T cells sorted from blood. Regarding subset: CD45RA+ positively selected. The source of these receptors is a man aged 18 to 29 in good health.

J is TRBJ2-1 and V is TRBV7-9, with D uncertain. CDR1 SEHNR and CDR2 FQNEAQ come from the germline V gene (reference sequence). V lost 7 bases, J lost 4 bases, and 11 bases lay in between. CDR3 length: 13 residues. The CDR3 sequence is CASTRTAYNEQFF. In nucleotides, the CDR3 is TGTGCCAGCACCAGGACCGCGTACAATGAGCAGTTCTTC. Looking up the rest from reference TRBV7-9 and TRBJ2-1 gives the full variable domain: DTGVSQNPRHKITKRGQNVTFRCDPISEHNRLYWYRQTLGQGPEFLTYFQNEAQLEKSRLLSDRFSAERPKGSFSTLEIQRTEQGDSAMYLCASTRTAYNEQFFGPGTRLTVL.

This chain connects TRBV7-2 to TRBJ2-2; D could derive from TRBD1 or TRBD2 (5 bases each). The germline V and J ends were trimmed by 5 bases and 5 bases, with 15 bases remaining between them. CDR3 length: 15 residues. Germline V gene sequence: CDR1 SGHTA, CDR2 FQGNSA. Written as DNA, the CDR3 is TGTGCCAGCAGCCTAACTAGGGGAAGGACCGGGGAGCTGTTTTTT. Its translation: CASSLTRGRTGELFF. Full variable domain (remainder filled in from reference TRBV7-2 and TRBJ2-2): GAGVSQSPSNKVTEKGKDVELRCDPISGHTALYWYRQSLGQGLEFLIYFQGNSAPDKSGLPSDRFSAERTGGSVSTLTIQRTQQEDSAVYLCASSLTRGRTGELFFGEGSRLTVL.

The V call is TRBV4-1, the J call TRBJ1-5; perhaps TRBD1 as D (5 bases). The length of the CDR3 is 15 residues. Trimming left V 1 base short and J 4 bases short, with 11 bases between. Germline CDR1 is MGHRA and CDR2 is YSYEKL. The CDR3 loop reads CASSQAPRENQPQHF. The CDR3 nucleotides read TGCGCCAGCAGCCAAGCCCCCAGGGAGAATCAGCCCCAGCATTTT.

Notes on this clone: The same CDR3 can be traced to other DNA sequences in this sample. The chain links TRBV5-4 to TRBJ1-5; TRBD1 matches 7 bases. The CDR3 is 13 amino acids. V dropped 4 bases and J dropped 4; count of bases not matched to a gene: 2. Per the germline V gene, CDR1 is SGHNT and CDR2 is YYREEE (reference sequence). CDR3 nucleotides: TGTGCCAGCAGCCAGGACAGGAATCAGCCCCAGCATTTT. It translates to CASSQDRNQPQHF.

V is TRBV7-2 and J is TRBJ2-3; D is uncertain. Trimming took off 5 bases at V and 4 bases at J, with 4 bases between the two ends. This CDR3 has 11 residues. Germline V gene data show CDR1 as SGHTA and CDR2 as FQGNSA. CDR3 sequence reads: CASSGADTQYF. In DNA form, the CDR3 reads TGTGCCAGCAGCGGGGCAGATACGCAGTATTTT.

This chain links TRBV10-3 with TRBJ2-7, with D perhaps being TRBD1 or TRBD2 (5 bases each). CDR1 is ENHRY and CDR2 is SYGVKD in the germline V gene. V lost 10 bases and J lost 2, with 12 bases in between. This CDR3 region has 12 residues. The CDR3 reads CATTGTAYEQYF. The CDR3 nucleotides read TGTGCCACCACCGGGACCGCCTACGAGCAGTACTTC.

The chain employs TRBV2 and TRBJ2-7; D is unclear. V lost 2 bases and J 5 bases, leaving 19 bases between the germline ends. CDR1 and CDR2 from the germline V gene are SNHLY and FYNNEI. CDR3 length equals 16 residues. In DNA form, the CDR3 reads TGTGCCAGCAGTGAAAGGGTGGATGTACTATCAAACGAGCAGTACTTC. Translation gives CASSERVDVLSNEQYF.

CDR3 amino acids: CASGDRGYTGELFF. CDR3 DNA sequence: TGTGCCAGCGGAGACAGGGGGTACACCGGGGAGCTGTTTTTT. This chain uses TRBV2 with TRBJ2-2, with TRBD1 identical over 9 bases. The ends lost 8 bases at V and 3 bases at J; junction bases unmatched: 4. Germline V lookup: CDR1 SNHLY, CDR2 FYNNEI. The CDR3 extends over 14 amino acids.

The V and J genes are TRBV5-6 and TRBJ2-6, with a possible D match to TRBD1 (6 bases). This CDR3 has 18 amino acids. Germline CDR1 reads SGHDT; CDR2 reads YYEEEE. V was cut by 4 bases and J by 4 bases, with 21 bases left in between. CDR3 sequence (DNA): TGTGCCAGCAGCCGAGCAGAAGTTTGGGGGCCCGGGGCCAACGTCCTGACTTTC. The encoded protein is CASSRAEVWGPGANVLTF.

This clone appeared a single time. The chain recombines TRBV4-1 with TRBJ2-7; D possibly corresponds to TRBD1 (5 bases). V lost 1 base to trimming and J lost 7 bases, with 11 bases between them. The CDR3 is made up of 13 amino acids. Germline V gives CDR1 MGHRA, CDR2 YSYEKL. The CDR3 nucleotides are TGCGCCAGCAGCCAAGGACAGTTCTTGGAGCAGTACTTC. As protein: CASSQGQFLEQYF.

The chain links TRBV6-1 to TRBJ2-1; 12 bases match TRBD2. This CDR3 has 15 residues. The ends lost 7 bases at V and 7 bases at J; junction bases unmatched: 8. Germline V gives CDR1 MNHNS, CDR2 SASEGT. CDR3 region: CASIGGTSGWNEQFF. CDR3 sequence (DNA): TGTGCCAGCATCGGGGGGACTAGCGGGTGGAATGAGCAGTTCTTC.

This chain joins TRBV5-6 and TRBJ2-3; TRBD2 might be the D (5 bases). The germline gives CDR1 SGHDT, CDR2 YYEEEE. This CDR3 is 16 amino acids long. The V gene lost 4 bases and the J gene lost 3 bases, with 18 bases spanning the gap. CDR3 loop: CASSPFGIGKTDTQYF. The CDR3 bases are TGTGCCAGCAGCCCCTTTGGTATCGGGAAGACAGATACGCAGTATTTT.

This CDR3 reads CATSPIGDRVNNEQFF. The CDR3, as DNA: TGTGCCACCAGCCCCATCGGGGACAGGGTGAACAATGAGCAGTTCTTC. The J gene is TRBJ2-1, the V gene TRBV15; TRBD1 agrees at 9 bases. Germline lookup yields CDR1 LNHNV and CDR2 YYDKDF (reference sequence). After removal of 5 bases from V and 5 bases from J, the junction contained 10 bases not matched to a gene. There are 16 residues in the CDR3.

This clone was detected once. This chain joins TRBV5-1 and TRBJ2-5; tentatively, D is TRBD1 (7 bases). Trimming stripped 7 bases from V and 4 bases from J, with 17 bases between. CDR3 size: 14 residues. Per germline, CDR1 SGHRS and CDR2 YFSETQ. The CDR3 coding sequence is TGCGCCAGCGGAGGGGGCGATTTTTCAGAGACCCAGTACTTC. Its protein product is CASGGGDFSETQYF. The variable domain in full, with the rest retrieved from reference TRBV5-1 and TRBJ2-5, is KAGVTQTPRYLIKTRGQQVTLSCSPISGHRSVSWYQQTPGQGLQFLFEYFSETQRNKGNFPGRFSGRQFSNSRSEMNVSTLELGDSALYLCASGGGDFSETQYFGPGTRLLVL.

The chain has TRBV7-8 and TRBJ1-5; D is ambiguous. Trimming stripped 1 base from V and 6 bases from J, with 13 bases between. The germline CDR1 and CDR2 sequences are SGHVS and FQNEAQ. The CDR3 covers 15 residues. In DNA, the CDR3 is TGTGCCAGCAGCTTAGAACTGGGTGGCGGTCAGCCCCAGCATTTT. It translates to CASSLELGGGQPQHF.

About this clone itself: Other DNA sequences of this sample code for an identical CDR3. The chain recombines TRBV9 with TRBJ2-7; D is possibly TRBD2 (5 bases). The V end was cut by 0 bases, the J end by 1 base, with 8 bases between. The CDR3 is 14 residues long. Germline V gene data show CDR1 as SGDLS and CDR2 as YYNGEE. Here the CDR3 DNA reads TGTGCCAGCAGCGTAGACGGCGGGTCCTACGAGCAGTACTTC. The encoded protein is CASSVDGGSYEQYF.

The V and J genes are TRBV19 and TRBJ1-2, with D possibly matching TRBD1 (5 bases). V was clipped by 6 bases and J by 8 bases, with 19 bases between them. The CDR3 extends over 14 amino acids. The V gene's germline CDR1 is LNHDA and CDR2 SQIVND (reference sequence). The CDR3 coding sequence is TGTGCCAGTAGGAGAGGGGTAGCTTGGCCGGGCTACACCTTC. It codes for CASRRGVAWPGYTF.

The chain links TRBV10-2 to TRBJ2-7; D might be TRBD1 (7 bases). V lost 6 bases to trimming and J lost 3 bases, with 12 bases between them. The germline gives CDR1 WSHSY, CDR2 SAAADI. The CDR3 contains 13 residues. The CDR3 sequence: CASREGQYYEQYF. In DNA, the CDR3 is TGCGCCAGCAGGGAGGGACAGTACTACGAGCAGTACTTC.

This clone has just one count. J is TRBJ1-1 and V is TRBV5-5; a weak D match, TRBD1 (6 bases). Trimming removed 6 bases at V and 3 bases at J, with 15 bases between. The CDR3 contains 14 residues. Germline-derived CDR1 and CDR2 are SGHKS and YYEKEE (reference sequence). CDR3: CASNKNRAHTEAFF. The DNA of the CDR3 is TGTGCCAGCAACAAAAACAGGGCCCACACTGAAGCTTTCTTT. The full variable domain, its missing parts supplied by reference TRBV5-5 and TRBJ1-1, is DAGVTQSPTHLIKTRGQQVTLRCSPISGHKSVSWYQQVLGQGPQFIFQYYEKEERGRGNFPDRFSARQFPNYSSELNVNALLLGDSALYLCASNKNRAHTEAFFGQGTRLTVV.

There are a few counts of this clone. The chain employs TRBV4-1 and TRBJ2-7; D might be TRBD1 (5 bases). Looked up from germline, CDR1 is MGHRA and CDR2 is YSYEKL. The CDR3 is 14 residues long. Trimming cost V 1 base and J 0 bases, with 7 bases left between them. CDR3 protein: CASSQADTSYEQYF. The CDR3 region has the DNA TGCGCCAGCAGCCAAGCGGACACCTCCTACGAGCAGTACTTC.

This chain joins TRBV7-2 and TRBJ1-1; D might be TRBD1 (6 bases). Between the trimmed V and J ends, which lost 9 bases and 7 bases, there was a span of 18 bases. Germline loops: CDR1 SGHTA, CDR2 FQGNSA. This CDR3 has 13 amino acids. CDR3 sequence reads: CASGNTGTLEAFF. The CDR3 bases are TGTGCCAGTGGGAATACAGGGACGCTTGAAGCTTTCTTT. Filled out from reference TRBV7-2 and TRBJ1-1, the complete variable domain reads GAGVSQSPSNKVTEKGKDVELRCDPISGHTALYWYRQSLGQGLEFLIYFQGNSAPDKSGLPSDRFSAERTGGSVSTLTIQRTQQEDSAVYLCASGNTGTLEAFFGQGTRLTVV.